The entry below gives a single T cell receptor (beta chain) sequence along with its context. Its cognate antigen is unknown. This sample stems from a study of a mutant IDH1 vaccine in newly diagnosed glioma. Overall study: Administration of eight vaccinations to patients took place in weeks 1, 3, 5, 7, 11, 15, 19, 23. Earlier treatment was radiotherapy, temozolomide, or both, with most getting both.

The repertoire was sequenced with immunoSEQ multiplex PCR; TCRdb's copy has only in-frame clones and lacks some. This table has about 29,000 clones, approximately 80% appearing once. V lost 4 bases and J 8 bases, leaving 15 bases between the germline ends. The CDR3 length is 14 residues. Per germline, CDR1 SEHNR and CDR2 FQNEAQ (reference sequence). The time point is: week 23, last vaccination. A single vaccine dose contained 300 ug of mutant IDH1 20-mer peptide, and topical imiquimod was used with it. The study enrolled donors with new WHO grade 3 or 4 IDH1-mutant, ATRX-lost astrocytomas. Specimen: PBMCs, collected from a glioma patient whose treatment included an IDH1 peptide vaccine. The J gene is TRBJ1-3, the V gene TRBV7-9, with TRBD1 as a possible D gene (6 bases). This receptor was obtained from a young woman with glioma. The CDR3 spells CASSSRDNRYTIYF. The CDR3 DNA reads TGTGCCAGCAGCTCCCGGGACAATAGGTACACCATATATTTT.